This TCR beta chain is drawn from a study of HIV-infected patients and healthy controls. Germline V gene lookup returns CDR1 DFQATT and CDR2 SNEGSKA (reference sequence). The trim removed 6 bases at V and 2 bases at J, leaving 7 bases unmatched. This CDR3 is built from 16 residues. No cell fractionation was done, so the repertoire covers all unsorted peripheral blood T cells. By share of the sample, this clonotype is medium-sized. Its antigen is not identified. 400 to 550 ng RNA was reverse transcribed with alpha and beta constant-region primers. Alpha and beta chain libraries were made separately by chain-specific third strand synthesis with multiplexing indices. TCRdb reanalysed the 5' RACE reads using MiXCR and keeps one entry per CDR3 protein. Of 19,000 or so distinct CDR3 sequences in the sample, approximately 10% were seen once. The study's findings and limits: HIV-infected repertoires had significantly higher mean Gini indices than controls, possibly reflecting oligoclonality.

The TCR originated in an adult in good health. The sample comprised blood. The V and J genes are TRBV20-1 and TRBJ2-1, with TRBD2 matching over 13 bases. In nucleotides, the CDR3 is TGCAGTGCCCGGACGACTAGCGGGAGGACCTACAATGAGCAGTTCTTC. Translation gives CSARTTSGRTYNEQFF.